The next 32 T cell receptor beta chains were all read from a single sample in a study of T cell responses to AZD1222 COVID-19 vaccine. Generated by immunoSEQ multiplex PCR, the TCRdb table keeps only in-frame clones and is missing some. The sample records approximately 120,000 clones, approximately 92% being singletons. Sequencing used peripheral blood, obtained on day 0 of AZD1222 vaccination. The source is an adult in good health.

This clone was counted a single time. The gene calls are TRBV2 and TRBJ2-7, with TRBD1 as a possible D gene (6 bases). The CDR3 is 15 residues long. Germline CDR1 and CDR2: SNHLY and FYNNEI. The V end lost 5 bases, the J end lost 5 bases, and 19 bases lay between the germline ends. The CDR3 nucleotides read TGTGCCAGCAGTTATACAGGGTTGAATCCGGACGAGCAGTACTTC. Amino acid sequence: CASSYTGLNPDEQYF.

This clone was counted a few times. The chain is built from TRBV5-1 and TRBJ2-3, with TRBD2 identical over 10 bases. V lost 4 bases, J lost 0 bases, and 5 bases stayed unmatched. The CDR3 covers 16 residues. Looked up from germline, CDR1 is SGHRS and CDR2 is YFSETQ. In DNA form, the CDR3 reads TGCGCCAGCAGCCGGACTAGCGGTACTAGCACAGATACGCAGTATTTT. This encodes CASSRTSGTSTDTQYF.

In this sample, this clone turned up once. This chain joins TRBV7-8 and TRBJ2-7; D remains ambiguous. The V gene's germline CDR1 is SGHVS and CDR2 FQNEAQ. CDR3 length equals 12 residues. With 4 bases removed from V and 13 bases from J, the gap between germline ends came to 17 bases. Here the CDR3 reads CASSSARQTLYF. The CDR3 nucleotides read TGTGCCAGCAGCTCGGCGCGCCAAACGCTCTACTTC.

V and J are TRBV18 and TRBJ2-1; the match to TRBD2 covers 8 bases. V lost 5 bases to trimming and J lost 7 bases; unmatched junction nucleotides: 13. This CDR3 spans 16 amino acids. CDR1 and CDR2 (germline): KGHSH, LQKENI. CDR3 sequence reads: CASSSNSGIRWNEQFF. DNA for the CDR3: TGTGCCAGCTCATCCAATAGCGGGATACGATGGAATGAGCAGTTCTTC.

The chain recombines TRBV27 with TRBJ2-1; D remains unclear. Trimming took off 4 bases at V and 7 bases at J, with 11 bases between the two ends. The CDR3 consists of 13 residues. Germline CDR1 reads MNHEY; CDR2 reads SMNVEV (reference sequence). In nucleotides, the CDR3 is TGTGCCAGCAGTTGGCTTTTAGATAATGAGCAGTTCTTC. As protein: CASSWLLDNEQFF.

This chain connects TRBV5-1 to TRBJ1-6, with 7 bases lining up with TRBD1. Per germline, CDR1 SGHRS and CDR2 YFSETQ. The CDR3 consists of 14 residues. The V segment lost 5 bases and the J segment 8 bases; nucleotides outside the gene matches: 7. The CDR3: CASSKDRFYSPLHF. CDR3 nucleotide sequence: TGCGCCAGCAGTAAGGACAGGTTCTATTCACCCCTCCACTTT.

The V and J genes are TRBV5-4 and TRBJ1-1; TRBD1 is a possible D gene (5 bases). The length of the CDR3 is 14 residues. V lost 4 bases and J lost 3, with 13 bases in between. Germline values: CDR1 SGHNT, CDR2 YYREEE (reference sequence). CDR3: CASSHKTGHTEAFF. In DNA, the CDR3 is TGTGCCAGCAGCCACAAAACGGGGCACACTGAAGCTTTCTTT.

CDR3: CASSWTSASTDTQYF. The CDR3 DNA follows: TGTGCCAGCAGCTGGACTAGCGCTAGCACAGATACGCAGTATTTT. The chain links TRBV7-9 to TRBJ2-3, with 9 bases matching TRBD2. Trimming cost V 4 bases and J 0 bases; bases outside gene matches: 2. There are 15 residues in the CDR3. Germline-derived CDR1 and CDR2 are SEHNR and FQNEAQ (reference sequence).

This chain links TRBV28 with TRBJ2-2; D is unclear. The CDR3 totals 14 residues. Germline CDR1 reads MDHEN; CDR2 reads SYDVKM. V was pared by 1 base and J by 1 base, with 4 bases between. CDR3: CASSLSQNTGELFF. CDR3 coding DNA: TGTGCCAGCAGTTTATCCCAGAACACCGGGGAGCTGTTTTTT.

This sequence joins TRBV7-3 and TRBJ2-1, with 8 nucleotides matching TRBD2. The CDR3 is 15 amino acids. Germline V lookup: CDR1 SGHTA, CDR2 FQGTGA. The trim removed 2 bases at V and 7 bases at J, leaving 7 bases unmatched. CDR3 in amino acids: CASSLGRPSGNEQFF. CDR3 coding DNA: TGTGCCAGCAGCTTAGGGCGGCCTAGCGGGAATGAGCAGTTCTTC.

V is TRBV24-1 and J is TRBJ2-5, with 8 bases fitting TRBD2. V gave up 0 bases and J gave up 7 bases; unmatched junction bases: 9. The CDR3 is 16 residues long. Per germline, CDR1 KGHDR and CDR2 SFDVKD. CDR3 region: CATSDLGLAEAGTQYF. The CDR3 DNA sequence: TGTGCCACCAGTGATTTGGGACTAGCCGAGGCGGGGACCCAGTACTTC.

This chain connects TRBV28 to TRBJ2-3; tentative D call: TRBD1 (6 bases). Germline-derived CDR1 and CDR2 are MDHEN and SYDVKM. V was pared by 3 bases and J by 0 bases, with 10 bases between. The CDR3 extends over 15 amino acids. This chain's CDR3 is CASSFPDRSTDTQYF. The DNA of the CDR3 is TGTGCCAGCAGTTTCCCCGACAGGAGCACAGATACGCAGTATTTT.

Here the CDR3 reads CASSQDRTGIGYTF. DNA of the CDR3: TGTGCCAGCAGCCAAGATCGGACAGGGATTGGCTACACCTTC. The gene calls are TRBV4-2 and TRBJ1-2, with 8 bases aligning to TRBD1. CDR3 length: 14 amino acids. Germline CDR1 LGHNA, CDR2 YNFKEQ. Trimming took 0 bases from V and 7 from J; bases not matched to a gene: 4.

V and J are TRBV7-3 and TRBJ1-6; D unresolved. Trimming left V 5 bases short and J 8 bases short, with 13 bases between. The CDR3 extends over 14 amino acids. Germline V gives CDR1 SGHTA, CDR2 FQGTGA. CDR3 region: CASSASYGDSPLHF. Written as DNA, the CDR3 is TGTGCCAGCAGCGCATCGTATGGTGATTCACCCCTCCACTTT. The full variable domain, with the rest looked up from reference TRBV7-3 and TRBJ1-6, is GAGVSQTPSNKVTEKGKYVELRCDPISGHTALYWYRQSLGQGPEFLIYFQGTGAADDSGLPNDRFFAVRPEGSVSTLKIQRTERGDSAVYLCASSASYGDSPLHFGNGTRLTVT.

The V call is TRBV3-1 (or the pseudogene TRBV3-2), the J call TRBJ2-7; 8 bases are shared with TRBD2. The CDR3 runs 15 residues. Trimming cost V 4 bases and J 4 bases; bases outside gene matches: 9. Germline V gene data show CDR1 as LGHDT and CDR2 as YNNKEL (reference sequence). The DNA of the CDR3 is TGTGCCAGCAGCCCGGACCGGTCGGGAGGGTACGAGCAGTACTTC. This translates into CASSPDRSGGYEQYF.

The J gene is TRBJ1-5, the V gene TRBV28; unclear D gene. CDR1 and CDR2 (germline): MDHEN, SYDVKM. CDR3 length: 11 residues. V was cut by 2 bases and J by 14 bases, with 10 bases left in between. CDR3 coding DNA: TGTGCCAGCAGTTTAAACAGAATTAAGCATTTT. Residues: CASSLNRIKHF.

J is TRBJ2-3 and V is TRBV5-1; 7 bases line up with TRBD1. The length of the CDR3 is 14 residues. J gave up 4 bases and V 3 bases, and 5 bases lay outside the gene matches. The V gene's germline CDR1 is SGHRS and CDR2 YFSETQ. The CDR3 nucleotides read TGCGCCAGCAGCTCTAGGGGGCACCCAGATACGCAGTATTTT. Protein sequence: CASSSRGHPDTQYF.

The V and J genes are TRBV2 and TRBJ1-1; no definite D call. Germline CDR1 SNHLY, CDR2 FYNNEI. This CDR3 contains 12 residues. The germline V and J ends were trimmed by 6 bases and 0 bases, with 5 bases remaining between them. CDR3 sequence reads: CASSVMNTEAFF. CDR3 in DNA: TGTGCCAGCAGCGTTATGAACACTGAAGCTTTCTTT.

The J gene is TRBJ1-1, the V gene TRBV10-3; 8 positions agree with TRBD1. Germline V gives CDR1 ENHRY, CDR2 SYGVKD. Trimming at V came to 3 bases and at J to 1 base, leaving 4 bases not matched to a gene. This CDR3 region has 15 residues. The CDR3 is CAISDLTGANTEAFF. The DNA for the CDR3 is TGTGCCATCAGTGACTTGACAGGGGCGAACACTGAAGCTTTCTTT.

This clone occurred a few times. V gene TRBV28 combines with J gene TRBJ2-7; the match to TRBD1 covers 8 bases. V was clipped by 6 bases and J by 0 bases; unmatched bases: 7. The CDR3 extends over 15 amino acids. Looked up from germline, CDR1 is MDHEN and CDR2 is SYDVKM. This chain's CDR3 is CASSVGQGNSYEQYF. CDR3 coding DNA: TGTGCCAGCAGCGTAGGACAGGGCAACTCCTACGAGCAGTACTTC.

The chain employs TRBV2 and TRBJ2-1; 9 nucleotides match TRBD2. From germline, CDR1 is SNHLY and CDR2 FYNNEI. This CDR3 spans 16 amino acids. The ends lost 7 bases at V and 7 bases at J; junction bases unmatched: 14. CDR3 in DNA: TGTGCCAGCAATAATGGCGGGAGGGCCAGTTTAAATGAGCAGTTCTTC. This gives the protein CASNNGGRASLNEQFF.

V is TRBV7-9 and J is TRBJ2-1; TRBD2 agrees at 11 bases. Unmatched junction bases numbered 1, after V lost 0 bases and J lost 3 bases. The CDR3 totals 16 residues. Germline V gene lookup returns CDR1 SEHNR and CDR2 FQNEAQ (reference sequence). The CDR3 loop is CASSLAGTSGYNEQFF. The CDR3 DNA sequence: TGTGCCAGCAGCTTAGCGGGGACTAGCGGCTACAATGAGCAGTTCTTC. The variable domain in full, completed from reference TRBV7-9 and TRBJ2-1, reads DTGVSQNPRHKITKRGQNVTFRCDPISEHNRLYWYRQTLGQGPEFLTYFQNEAQLEKSRLLSDRFSAERPKGSFSTLEIQRTEQGDSAMYLCASSLAGTSGYNEQFFGPGTRLTVL.

This chain connects TRBV11-2 to TRBJ2-7; 7 nucleotides match TRBD2. V was clipped by 4 bases and J by 5 bases; unmatched bases: 2. Germline V gives CDR1 SGHAT, CDR2 FQNNGV. The CDR3 contains 12 residues. This chain's CDR3 is CASSWGGNEQYF. CDR3 in DNA: TGTGCCAGCAGCTGGGGGGGTAACGAGCAGTACTTC.

V usage is TRBV28 and J usage is TRBJ2-3; 12 nucleotides agree with TRBD2. This CDR3 is 14 amino acids long. Looked up from germline, CDR1 is MDHEN and CDR2 is SYDVKM. Trimming took 7 bases from V and 6 from J; bases not matched to a gene: 5. The CDR3 DNA reads TGTGCCAGCACCCTAGCGGGAGGGGTGGATACGCAGTATTTT. Protein: CASTLAGGVDTQYF.

The J gene is TRBJ1-1, the V gene TRBV12-3 or TRBV12-4; D not resolved. Trimming stripped 3 bases from V and 10 bases from J, with 15 bases between. CDR3 length: 13 amino acids. CDR3 sequence: CASSFIGSERAFF. The DNA of the CDR3 is TGTGCCAGCAGTTTCATAGGGTCCGAGCGAGCTTTCTTT.

The rearrangement links TRBV29-1 to TRBJ1-5; 10 bases fit TRBD1. The CDR3 sequence is 14 residues long. J gave up 7 bases and V 4 bases, and 7 bases lay outside the gene matches. Per the germline V gene, CDR1 is SQVTM and CDR2 is ANQGSEA. The CDR3 is CSVADRGQWQPQHF. Written as DNA, the CDR3 is TGCAGCGTTGCTGACAGGGGGCAGTGGCAGCCCCAGCATTTT.

The chain joins TRBV19 to TRBJ2-1; D unclear. Germline CDR1 is LNHDA and CDR2 is SQIVND (reference sequence). The CDR3 has 15 amino acids. The germline V and J ends were trimmed by 3 bases and 2 bases, with 11 bases remaining between them. The CDR3 is CASSIQRPPYNEQFF. The CDR3 DNA follows: TGTGCCAGTAGTATCCAACGCCCACCCTACAATGAGCAGTTCTTC.

The chain combines TRBV5-6 with TRBJ2-7; weak D call: TRBD2 (6 bases). The V and J ends lost 6 bases and 4 bases respectively, with 17 bases between them. This CDR3 comprises 14 residues. Per the germline V gene, CDR1 is SGHDT and CDR2 is YYEEEE. CDR3 protein: CASNHRDSLYEQYF. CDR3 sequence (DNA): TGTGCCAGCAACCACCGGGACTCTTTATACGAGCAGTACTTC.

The chain couples TRBV3-1 (or the pseudogene TRBV3-2) to TRBJ2-5, with 10 bases lining up with TRBD1. V shed 1 base, J shed 1 base, and the junction held 3 bases outside the gene matches. In germline, CDR1 is LGHDT, CDR2 YNNKEL (reference sequence). CDR3 size: 16 residues. This chain's CDR3 is CASSQGTGGFQETQYF. CDR3 DNA: TGTGCCAGCAGCCAAGGGACAGGGGGATTCCAAGAGACCCAGTACTTC.

The chain recombines TRBV5-5 with TRBJ2-5; D remains ambiguous. The CDR3 consists of 15 residues. Trimming took off 3 bases at V and 1 base at J, with 13 bases between the two ends. Germline assignment: CDR1 SGHKS and CDR2 YYEKEE (reference sequence). CDR3 sequence reads: CASSWRLRSQETQYF. The DNA of the CDR3 is TGTGCCAGCAGCTGGAGACTCAGAAGCCAAGAGACCCAGTACTTC.

CDR3 nucleotide sequence: TGCGCCAGCACCCCGGGACTAGTCACAGATACGCAGTATTTT. This encodes CASTPGLVTDTQYF. The chain has TRBV5-1 and TRBJ2-3; 8 bases map to TRBD2. This CDR3 is built from 14 residues. CDR1 is SGHRS, CDR2 YFSETQ, per germline. The trim removed 6 bases at V and 2 bases at J, leaving 5 bases unmatched. The variable domain in full, completed from reference TRBV5-1 and TRBJ2-3, reads KAGVTQTPRYLIKTRGQQVTLSCSPISGHRSVSWYQQTPGQGLQFLFEYFSETQRNKGNFPGRFSGRQFSNSRSEMNVSTLELGDSALYLCASTPGLVTDTQYFGPGTRLTVL.

The V gene is TRBV2, the J gene TRBJ1-1; the D is unclear. The length of the CDR3 is 13 residues. Trimming took off 4 bases at V and 7 bases at J, with 13 bases between the two ends. Germline V gene data show CDR1 as SNHLY and CDR2 as FYNNEI. CDR3 amino acids: CASSAPETREAFF. The DNA of the CDR3 is TGTGCCAGCAGTGCGCCGGAGACCCGTGAAGCTTTCTTT.